This TCR beta chain appears in the sequencing data of a study of tumor-infiltrating lymphocytes in primary liver carcinoma. As for the study in general: Tissue type made little difference to sample yields of roughly 3.5 to 7.13 million productive TCRbeta reads.

Study results and limitations: Tumor region pairs shared more overlap than did tumor-adjacent and tumor-blood pairs.

Unsorted whole blood yielded blood RNA, and germline DNA was extracted as well. About 3.7 milliliters of peripheral blood were drawn presurgically. Notes on this clonotype: Its antigen is as yet unknown.

A constant-region primer served to make TCR beta cDNA from about 0.5 ug total RNA. ARM-PCR was slightly modified, and three nested multiplex PCR rounds with it gave rise to the TCR beta libraries. TCRdb re-called the multiplex PCR reads through MiXCR, storing one row per CDR3 protein. The sample has hundreds of thousands of distinct CDR3 sequences, around three fifths seen once. Sequencing was performed on peripheral blood. The sequence was obtained from a man in his forties with primary liver carcinoma and hepatitis B virus infection.

The CDR3 DNA is TGCAGTGCTAGGGGGGACAGGGTGCACAATTCACCCCTCCACTTT. Translated: CSARGDRVHNSPLHF. The V and J genes are TRBV20-1 and TRBJ1-6; TRBD1 aligns across 9 bases. CDR3 size: 15 residues. After removal of 3 bases from V and 7 bases from J, the junction contained 7 bases not matched to a gene. Germline CDR1 reads DFQATT; CDR2 reads SNEGSKA (reference sequence).